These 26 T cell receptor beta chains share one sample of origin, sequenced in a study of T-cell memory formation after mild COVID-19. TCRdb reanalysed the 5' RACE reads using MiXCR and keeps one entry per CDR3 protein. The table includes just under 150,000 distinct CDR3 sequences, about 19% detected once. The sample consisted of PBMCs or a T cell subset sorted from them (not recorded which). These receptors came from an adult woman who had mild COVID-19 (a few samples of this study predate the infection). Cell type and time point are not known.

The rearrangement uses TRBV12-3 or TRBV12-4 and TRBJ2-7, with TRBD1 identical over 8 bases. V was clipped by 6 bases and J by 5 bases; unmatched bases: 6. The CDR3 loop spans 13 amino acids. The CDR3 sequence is CASSPAGGDEQYF. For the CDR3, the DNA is TGTGCCAGCAGCCCGGCAGGGGGCGACGAGCAGTACTTC.

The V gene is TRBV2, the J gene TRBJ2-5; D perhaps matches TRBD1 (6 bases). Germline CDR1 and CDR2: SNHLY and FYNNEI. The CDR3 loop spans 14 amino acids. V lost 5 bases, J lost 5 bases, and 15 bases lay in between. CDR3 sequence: CASSRQGMVETQYF. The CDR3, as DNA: TGTGCCAGCAGTCGGCAGGGGATGGTGGAGACCCAGTACTTC.

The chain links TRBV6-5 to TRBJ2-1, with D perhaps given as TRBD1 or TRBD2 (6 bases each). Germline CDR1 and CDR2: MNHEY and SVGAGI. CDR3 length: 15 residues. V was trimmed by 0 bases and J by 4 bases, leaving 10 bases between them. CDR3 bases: TGTGCCAGCAGTTACTCGGACAGCGGGTACAATGAGCAGTTCTTC. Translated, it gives CASSYSDSGYNEQFF.

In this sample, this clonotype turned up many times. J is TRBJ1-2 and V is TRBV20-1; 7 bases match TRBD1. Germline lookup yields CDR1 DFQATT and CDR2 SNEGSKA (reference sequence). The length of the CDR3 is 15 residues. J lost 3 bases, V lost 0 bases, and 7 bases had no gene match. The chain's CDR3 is CSARDTHRGDYGYTF. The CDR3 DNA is TGCAGTGCTAGAGATACCCACAGGGGTGACTATGGCTACACCTTC.

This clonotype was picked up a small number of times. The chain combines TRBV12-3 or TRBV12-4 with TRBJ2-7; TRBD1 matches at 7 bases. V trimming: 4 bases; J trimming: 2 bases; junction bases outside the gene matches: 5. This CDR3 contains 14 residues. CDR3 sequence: CASSYRGQTYEQYF. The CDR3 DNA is TGTGCCAGCAGTTACAGGGGCCAGACCTACGAGCAGTACTTC.

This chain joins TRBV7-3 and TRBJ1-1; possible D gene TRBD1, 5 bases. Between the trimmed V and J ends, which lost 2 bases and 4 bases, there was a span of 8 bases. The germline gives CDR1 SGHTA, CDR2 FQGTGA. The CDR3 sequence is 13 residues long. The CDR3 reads CASSLAGPTEAFF. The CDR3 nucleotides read TGTGCCAGCAGCTTAGCAGGGCCCACTGAAGCTTTCTTT.

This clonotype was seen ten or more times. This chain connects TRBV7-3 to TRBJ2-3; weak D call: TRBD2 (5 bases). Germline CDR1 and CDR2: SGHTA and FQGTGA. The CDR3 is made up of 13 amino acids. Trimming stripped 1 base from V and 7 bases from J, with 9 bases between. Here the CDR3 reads CASSLNTRNTQYF. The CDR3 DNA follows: TGTGCCAGCAGCTTAAACACTAGGAATACGCAGTATTTT.

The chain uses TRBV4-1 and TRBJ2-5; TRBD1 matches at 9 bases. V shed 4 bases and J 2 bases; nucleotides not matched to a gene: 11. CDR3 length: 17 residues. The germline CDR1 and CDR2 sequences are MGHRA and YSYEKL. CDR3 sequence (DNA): TGCGCCAGCAGCCCGGGACAGGGACCCAACCTGCAAGAGACCCAGTACTTC. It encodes CASSPGQGPNLQETQYF.

The CDR3 spells CAISEVSTYEQYF. CDR3 coding DNA: TGTGCCATCAGTGAGGTCAGTACCTACGAGCAGTACTTC. The V gene is TRBV10-3, the J gene TRBJ2-7; D remains ambiguous. Germline values: CDR1 ENHRY, CDR2 SYGVKD. The CDR3 has 13 residues. V gave up 2 bases and J gave up 2 bases, with 7 bases separating them.

For the CDR3, the DNA is TGTGCCAGCACCCTCTCAGACTTGCGGAACGGAGATACGCAGTATTTT. Amino acids: CASTLSDLRNGDTQYF. V and J are TRBV12-3 or TRBV12-4 and TRBJ2-3; the D is unclear. V was trimmed by 7 bases and J by 5 bases, leaving 22 bases between them. This CDR3 region has 16 residues.

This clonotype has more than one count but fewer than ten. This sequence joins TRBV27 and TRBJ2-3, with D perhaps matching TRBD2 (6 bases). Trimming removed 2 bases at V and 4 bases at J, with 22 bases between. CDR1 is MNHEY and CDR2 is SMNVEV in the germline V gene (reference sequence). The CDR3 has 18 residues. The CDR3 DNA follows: TGTGCCAGCAGTTTAGGGGGGATAAGGGCGGGAACGCCAGATACGCAGTATTTT. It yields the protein CASSLGGIRAGTPDTQYF.

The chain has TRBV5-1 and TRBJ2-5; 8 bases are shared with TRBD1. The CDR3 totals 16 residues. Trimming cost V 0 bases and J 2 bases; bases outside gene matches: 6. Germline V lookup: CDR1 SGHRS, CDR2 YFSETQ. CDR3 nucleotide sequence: TGCGCCAGCAGCTTGGGAGGACAGGGATGGCAAGAGACCCAGTACTTC. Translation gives CASSLGGQGWQETQYF.

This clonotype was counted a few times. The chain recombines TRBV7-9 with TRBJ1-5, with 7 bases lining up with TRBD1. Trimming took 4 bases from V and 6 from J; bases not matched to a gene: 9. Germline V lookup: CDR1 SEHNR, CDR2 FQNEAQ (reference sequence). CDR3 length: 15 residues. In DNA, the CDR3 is TGTGCCAGCAGCTCCCAGGGGGTAGGAAGTCAGCCCCAGCATTTT. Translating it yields CASSSQGVGSQPQHF.

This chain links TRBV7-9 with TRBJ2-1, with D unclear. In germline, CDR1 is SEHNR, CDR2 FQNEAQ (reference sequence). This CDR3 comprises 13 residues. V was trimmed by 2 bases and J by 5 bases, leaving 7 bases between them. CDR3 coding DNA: TGTGCCAGCAGCTTAATCGGAGACAATGAGCAGTTCTTC. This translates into CASSLIGDNEQFF.

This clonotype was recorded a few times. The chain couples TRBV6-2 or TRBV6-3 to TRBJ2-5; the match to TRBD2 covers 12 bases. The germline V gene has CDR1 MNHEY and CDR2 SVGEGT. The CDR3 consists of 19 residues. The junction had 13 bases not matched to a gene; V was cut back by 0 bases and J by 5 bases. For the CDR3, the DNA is TGTGCCAGCAGTTACTCACTAGCGGGGGGACATATTTTCCAGGAGACCCAGTACTTC. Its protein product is CASSYSLAGGHIFQETQYF.

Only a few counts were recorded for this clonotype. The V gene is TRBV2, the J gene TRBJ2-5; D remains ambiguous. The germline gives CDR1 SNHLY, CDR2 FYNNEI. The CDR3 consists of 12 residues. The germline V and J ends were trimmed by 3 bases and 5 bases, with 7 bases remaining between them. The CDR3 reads CASSDVGETQYF. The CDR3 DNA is TGTGCCAGCAGTGACGTGGGCGAGACCCAGTACTTC.

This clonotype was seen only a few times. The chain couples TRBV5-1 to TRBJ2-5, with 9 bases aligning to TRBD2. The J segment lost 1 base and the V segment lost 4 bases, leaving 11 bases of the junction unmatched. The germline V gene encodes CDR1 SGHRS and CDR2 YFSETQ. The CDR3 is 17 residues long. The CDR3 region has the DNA TGCGCCAGCAGCCGTCGGGGATTAGCGGGAGTCCAAGAGACCCAGTACTTC. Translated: CASSRRGLAGVQETQYF.

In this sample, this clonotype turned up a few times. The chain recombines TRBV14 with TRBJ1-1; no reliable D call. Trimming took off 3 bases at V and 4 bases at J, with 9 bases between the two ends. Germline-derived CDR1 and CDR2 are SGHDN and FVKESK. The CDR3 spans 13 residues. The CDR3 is CASSQMGFTEAFF. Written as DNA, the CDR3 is TGTGCCAGCAGCCAGATGGGGTTCACTGAAGCTTTCTTT.

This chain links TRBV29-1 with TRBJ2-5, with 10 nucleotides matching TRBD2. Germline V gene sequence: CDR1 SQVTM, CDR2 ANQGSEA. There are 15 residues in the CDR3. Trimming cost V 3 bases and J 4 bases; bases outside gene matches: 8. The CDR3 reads CSVEAWTSGAETQYF. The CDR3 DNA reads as TGCAGCGTTGAGGCCTGGACTAGCGGCGCAGAGACCCAGTACTTC. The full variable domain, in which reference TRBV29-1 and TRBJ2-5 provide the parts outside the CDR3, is SAVISQKPSRDICQRGTSLTIQCQVDSQVTMMFWYRQQPGQSLTLIATANQGSEATYESGFVIDKFPISRPNLTFSTLTVSNMSPEDSSIYLCSVEAWTSGAETQYFGPGTRLLVL.

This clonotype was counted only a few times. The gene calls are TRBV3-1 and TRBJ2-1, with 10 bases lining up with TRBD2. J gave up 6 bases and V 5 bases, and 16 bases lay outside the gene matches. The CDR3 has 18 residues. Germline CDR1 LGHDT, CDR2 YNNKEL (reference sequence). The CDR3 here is CASSVKIETLAGPNEQFF. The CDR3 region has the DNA TGTGCCAGCAGCGTCAAGATCGAGACACTAGCGGGGCCCAATGAGCAGTTCTTC.

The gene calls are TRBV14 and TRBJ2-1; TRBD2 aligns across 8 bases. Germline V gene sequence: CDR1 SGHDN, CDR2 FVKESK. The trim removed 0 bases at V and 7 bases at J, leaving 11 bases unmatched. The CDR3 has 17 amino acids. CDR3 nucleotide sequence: TGTGCCAGCAGCCAAGAACGGATTGAGCGGGGGAGGAATGAGCAGTTCTTC. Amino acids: CASSQERIERGRNEQFF.

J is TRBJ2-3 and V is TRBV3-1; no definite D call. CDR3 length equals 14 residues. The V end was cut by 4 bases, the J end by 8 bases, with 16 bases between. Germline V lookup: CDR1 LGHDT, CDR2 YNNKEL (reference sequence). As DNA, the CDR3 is TGTGCCAGCAGCCCCCCGACCCTTTCCGGTACGCAGTATTTT. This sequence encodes CASSPPTLSGTQYF.

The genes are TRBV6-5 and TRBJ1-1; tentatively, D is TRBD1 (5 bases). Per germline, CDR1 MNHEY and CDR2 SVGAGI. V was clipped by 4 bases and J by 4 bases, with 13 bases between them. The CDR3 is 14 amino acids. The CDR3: CASSSGTWGTEAFF. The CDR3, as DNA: TGTGCCAGCAGTTCCGGGACCTGGGGCACTGAAGCTTTCTTT.

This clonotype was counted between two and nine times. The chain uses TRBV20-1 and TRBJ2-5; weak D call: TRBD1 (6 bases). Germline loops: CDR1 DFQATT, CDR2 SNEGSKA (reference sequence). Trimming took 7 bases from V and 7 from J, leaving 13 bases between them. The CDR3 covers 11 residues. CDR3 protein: CSGQLGGTQYF. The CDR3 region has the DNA TGCAGTGGTCAGTTAGGGGGGACCCAGTACTTC.

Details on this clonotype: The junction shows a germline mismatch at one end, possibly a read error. CDR3 loop: CSVLRGDQSSYNEKFF. The CDR3 coding sequence is TGCAGCGTGCTACGGGGGGACCAGAGCTCCTACAATGAGAAGTTCTTC. The gene calls are TRBV29-1 and TRBJ2-1; 7 bases agree with TRBD2. Germline loops: CDR1 SQVTM, CDR2 ANQGSEA. The CDR3 totals 16 residues.

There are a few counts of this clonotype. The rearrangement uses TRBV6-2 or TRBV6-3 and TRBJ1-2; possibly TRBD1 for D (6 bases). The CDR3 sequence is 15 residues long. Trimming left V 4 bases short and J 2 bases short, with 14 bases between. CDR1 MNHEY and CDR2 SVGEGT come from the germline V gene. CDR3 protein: CASSSTPGANYGYTF. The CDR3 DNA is TGTGCCAGCAGTTCAACGCCGGGGGCCAACTATGGCTACACCTTC.